This record looks at one T cell receptor beta chain sequence and its context. No antigen is known for it. No base quality values were provided; no much bigger clone lies one nucleotide off. This entry belongs to a study of shared clonotypes between healthy human individuals (dated by TCRdb to the early 2020s). Context from the whole study: The cohort included a few men and two women between 18 and 49 years of age. Libraries were prepared and TCR repertoires were sequenced by different laboratories using diverse techniques, in order to increase sequencing depth and limit assay-specific biases. Leukapheresis yielded between about 0.94 and 10 billion PBMCs per donor. Per donor, three plates each were used for CD4 naive and CD4 memory, two for CD8 naive, and one for CD8 memory. Blood TCR repertoires of roughly five healthy adults were deeply sequenced to estimate repertoire size and the extent of clonotype sharing between individuals. Results and caveats for the whole study, not just this receptor: Across several donors, approximately 5% of naive CD4, around 3.5% of naive CD8, around 2.1% of memory CD4, and around 0.4% of memory CD8 clonotypes were shared. Pairwise subsampling led to the expectation that sequencing depth would affect the degree of clonotype sharing among donors. Sampling was restricted to blood, and TCR repertoires in tissue are likely to differ from TCR repertoires in blood. Naive subsets generally had larger estimated clonotype richness than memory subsets. Clonotypes shared by all four sorted-subset donors showed higher generation probabilities than non-shared clonotypes. Rarefaction of sorted-subset datasets indicated incomplete sequencing despite the large sequencing depth. Because the study included only a small number of donors, the genetic and exposure-history diversity represented was limited.

TCR CDR3 regions were amplified from genomic DNA by multiplex PCR using the deep immunoSEQ assay. For each cell subset, the extracted genomic DNA was distributed evenly across all wells of several immunoSEQ 96-well plates, and each plate served as one replicate. For sorted subsets, roughly 200 ng of genomic DNA, equivalent to 30,000 or so T cell genomes, went into each replicate PCR. Purified libraries were quantified with a Qubit 3.0 fluorometer, sized on a Bioanalyzer 2100, and re-quantified with the KAPA Library Quantification kit. A separate single-read 150-cycle Illumina NextSeq 550 flow cell was used to sequence each immunoSEQ 96-well plate. In the paper's pipeline: Because the immunoSEQ output included only junctional sequences and no quality scores, the filtering could not be the same as the filtering used for full-length reads. Sequences were annotated with PyIR, a Python wrapper for IgBLAST v1.9, and V/J genes and CDR3 were assigned using IMGT germline references. Reads with weak V/J assignments (E-value above 1e-6), missing CDR3, stop codons, out-of-frame junctions, or ambiguous translated residues were removed. V3J clonotypes were defined as sequences sharing an identical inferred V gene, J gene, and CDR3 amino acid sequence. Percentage overlap between repertoires was calculated by dividing the number of shared unique clonotypes by the size of the smaller repertoire. RTK rarefaction, the Chao1 estimator, and Recon v2.1 estimates of unobserved clonotypes were used to assess repertoire richness. For all TCRbeta clonotypes obtained by the gDNA method from four donors, generation probabilities were computed with OLGA. Drawn from immuneACCESS, this table holds only the in-frame rearrangements with V and J called that TCRdb kept. Clones are partly lost; checked studies trace under half to an unresolved V gene and leave the rest unexplained. V and J calls and clone size are as listed in that table; D and trimming were resolved from the DNA. The sample table shows about 1 million clones, and approximately 76% are seen once. The top ten clones comprise 1.4% of the sample.

Healthy HIV-negative adults with no recently reported acute infections or vaccinations were included as donors. Every donor was a Caucasian adult living in Nashville, Tennessee, USA. CD4+ T cells were enriched by magnetic negative selection; naive cells were then positively selected on CD45RA, and the negative fraction formed the memory subset. After blood collection by leukapheresis, PBMCs were isolated using Ficoll-Histopaque density gradient centrifugation and then cryopreserved in the vapor phase of liquid nitrogen. Analytical flow cytometry was used to check the purity and quantity of each magnetically sorted T cell population. Each sorted fraction had its genomic DNA isolated and then quantified by UV absorbance on a Nanodrop 2000c. This clonotype was obtained from a man in his late teens or twenties in good health. Sequencing was done on a sample of memory CD4+ T cells sorted from blood. The label giving this sample's cell subset or site can be read as: CD45RA-negative fraction.

The CDR3 reads as follows: CASGSRGAGETQYF. The DNA sequence reads TGTGCCAGCGGCTCGAGGGGGGCCGGAGAGACCCAGTACTTC. The chain is made from TRBV6-5 and TRBJ2-5; the D gene is tentatively TRBD1 or TRBD2, each matching 6 bases. The CDR1 and CDR2 encoded by the germline V gene are MNHEY and SVGAGI. V was cut back by 8 bases and J by 4 bases, leaving a gap of 17 bases between them. The CDR3 covers 14 residues, taking in both the cysteine and the phenylalanine. Only the CDR3 DNA stays, 42 bases, in frame from base 1.